A single sample gave rise to the 15 T cell receptor beta chains below, sequenced in a study of CXCR3-negative and CXCR3-positive naive CD8 T cells. The libraries of TRB cDNA were constructed through 5' RACE using UMI labels. Following a re-call of the 5' RACE reads, TCRdb has one entry per CDR3 protein and lacks DNA. Its clone listing holds about 57,000 distinct CDR3 sequences. Sequencing was performed on memory CD8+ T cells from blood. These receptors all stem from a human donor in good health. Some clones in this sample may be carry-over from other donors' samples.

CDR3 region: CSVGTGGWGTGELFF. The J gene is TRBJ2-2, the V gene TRBV29-1; no DNA is available, so the TRBD1 call from TCRdb remains unchecked. Germline V gives CDR1 SQVTM, CDR2 ANQGSEA. CDR3 length: 15 residues.

The chain combines TRBV20-1 with TRBJ2-1; TCRdb gives TRBD1 as the D gene, but with no DNA this cannot be confirmed. CDR1 DFQATT and CDR2 SNEGSKA come from the germline V gene (reference sequence). The CDR3 runs 18 residues. The CDR3 sequence: CSARVDPPGRGDYNEQFF.

V gene TRBV5-1 combines with J gene TRBJ2-1. CDR1 and CDR2 from the germline V gene are SGHRS and YFSETQ. This CDR3 region has 13 residues. CDR3 region: CASSPTNYNEQFF.

This chain connects TRBV7-2 to TRBJ1-2; TCRdb returns TRBD1, unconfirmable since there is no DNA. CDR1 is SGHTA, CDR2 FQGNSA, per germline. The CDR3 is 15 residues long. CDR3 in amino acids: CASSLGGAAPYGYTF. Full variable domain (outside the CDR3, taken from reference TRBV7-2 and TRBJ1-2): GAGVSQSPSNKVTEKGKDVELRCDPISGHTALYWYRQSLGQGLEFLIYFQGNSAPDKSGLPSDRFSAERTGGSVSTLTIQRTQQEDSAVYLCASSLGGAAPYGYTFGSGTRLTVV.

The chain couples TRBV5-1 to TRBJ2-7; with no DNA, the TCRdb D assignment of TRBD1 cannot be verified. The V gene's germline CDR1 is SGHRS and CDR2 YFSETQ. The CDR3 is 16 amino acids. The CDR3 protein is CASSPQSTTRGDEQYF.

V and J are TRBV7-2 and TRBJ2-7; TCRdb's D call of TRBD2 is untestable without DNA. The CDR3 has 14 amino acids. The germline V gene has CDR1 SGHTA and CDR2 FQGNSA. The CDR3 reads CASSLEAPPYEQYF.

The CDR3 loop reads CATSSTGLNQPQHF. This chain uses TRBV15 with TRBJ1-5; without DNA, the TCRdb call of TRBD1 cannot be checked. The CDR3 has 14 residues. In germline, CDR1 is LNHNV, CDR2 YYDKDF (reference sequence).

The rearrangement uses TRBV20-1 and TRBJ2-1; lacking DNA, the TRBD2 call made by TCRdb goes unchecked. CDR3 size: 14 residues. Germline values: CDR1 DFQATT, CDR2 SNEGSKA (reference sequence). CDR3 sequence: CSARGGTSDNEQFF.

The chain links TRBV28 to TRBJ2-3; TCRdb outputs TRBD2, but without DNA this stays unchecked. Germline values: CDR1 MDHEN, CDR2 SYDVKM. This CDR3 comprises 20 residues. The CDR3 loop reads CASSSILGLASLPHADTQYF.

The V gene is TRBV4-1, the J gene TRBJ1-3; TCRdb's assignment of TRBD1 cannot be checked, as there is no DNA. This CDR3 is 15 amino acids long. Per germline, CDR1 MGHRA and CDR2 YSYEKL. The CDR3 sequence: CASSQDPGTGNTIYF.

This chain connects TRBV11-3 to TRBJ2-1; TCRdb proposes TRBD2, but this gene call is untestable without DNA. Germline assignment: CDR1 SGHNT and CDR2 YENEEA. The CDR3 is 16 amino acids. CDR3 residues: CASSLGPGGVRNEQFF.

The gene calls are TRBV9 and TRBJ1-2; the TCRdb D gene call, TRBD1, has no DNA to confirm it. CDR1 and CDR2 from the germline V gene are SGDLS and YYNGEE. The CDR3 loop spans 14 amino acids. The CDR3: CASSPMDSNYGYTF. The whole variable domain, filled in from reference TRBV9 and TRBJ1-2, reads DSGVTQTPKHLITATGQRVTLRCSPRSGDLSVYWYQQSLDQGLQFLIQYYNGEERAKGNILERFSAQQFPDLHSELNLSSLELGDSALYFCASSPMDSNYGYTFGSGTRLTVV.

This chain connects TRBV5-1 to TRBJ2-1; TCRdb picks TRBD2, but there is no DNA to check that call. The CDR3 is 15 residues long. Germline-derived CDR1 and CDR2 are SGHRS and YFSETQ. CDR3 loop: CASSLSSLADNEQFF.

This chain links TRBV10-3 with TRBJ2-1. CDR1 ENHRY and CDR2 SYGVKD come from the germline V gene. The CDR3 runs 14 residues. CDR3 region: CAIKTGAGYNEQFF.

The CDR3: CASSLAYSGGEAFF. This chain links TRBV11-3 with TRBJ1-1. CDR3 length equals 14 residues. Looked up from germline, CDR1 is SGHNT and CDR2 is YENEEA.